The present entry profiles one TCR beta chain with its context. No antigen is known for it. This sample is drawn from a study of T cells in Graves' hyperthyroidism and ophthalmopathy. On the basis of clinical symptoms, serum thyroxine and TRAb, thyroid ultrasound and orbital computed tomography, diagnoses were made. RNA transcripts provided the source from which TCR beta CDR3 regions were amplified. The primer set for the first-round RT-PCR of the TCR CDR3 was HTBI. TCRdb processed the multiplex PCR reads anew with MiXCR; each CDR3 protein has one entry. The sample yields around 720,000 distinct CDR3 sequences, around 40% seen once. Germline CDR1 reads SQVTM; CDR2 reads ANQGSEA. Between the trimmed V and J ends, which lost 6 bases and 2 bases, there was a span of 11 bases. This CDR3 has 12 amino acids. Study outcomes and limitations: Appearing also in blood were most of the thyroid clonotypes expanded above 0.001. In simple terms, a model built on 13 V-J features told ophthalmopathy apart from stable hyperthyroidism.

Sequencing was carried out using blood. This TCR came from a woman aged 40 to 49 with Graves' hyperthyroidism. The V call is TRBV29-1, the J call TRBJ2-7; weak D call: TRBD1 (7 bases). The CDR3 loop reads CSVRDSTYEQYF. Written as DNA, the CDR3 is TGCAGCGTGCGGGACAGCACCTACGAGCAGTACTTC.